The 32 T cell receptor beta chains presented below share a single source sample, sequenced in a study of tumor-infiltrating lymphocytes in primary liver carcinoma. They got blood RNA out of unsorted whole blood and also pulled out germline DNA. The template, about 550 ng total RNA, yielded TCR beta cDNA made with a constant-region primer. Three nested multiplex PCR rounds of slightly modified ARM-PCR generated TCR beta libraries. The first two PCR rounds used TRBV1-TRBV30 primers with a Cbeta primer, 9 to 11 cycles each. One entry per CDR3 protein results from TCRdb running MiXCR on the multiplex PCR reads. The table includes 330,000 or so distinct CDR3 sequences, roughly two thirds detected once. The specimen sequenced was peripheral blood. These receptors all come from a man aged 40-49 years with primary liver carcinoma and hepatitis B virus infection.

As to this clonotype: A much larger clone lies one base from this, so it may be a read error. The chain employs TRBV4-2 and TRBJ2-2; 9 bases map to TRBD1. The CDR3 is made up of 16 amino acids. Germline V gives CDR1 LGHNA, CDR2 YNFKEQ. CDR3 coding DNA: TGTGCCAGCAGCCAAGAAGGGACAGGGAACATCGGGGAGCTGTTTTTT. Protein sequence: CASSQEGTGNIGELFF.

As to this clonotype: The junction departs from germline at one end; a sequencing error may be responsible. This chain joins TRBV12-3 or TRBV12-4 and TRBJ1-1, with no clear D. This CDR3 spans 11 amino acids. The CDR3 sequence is CPSSFNIEAFF. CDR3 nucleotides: TGTCCCAGCAGTTTCAACATTGAAGCTTTCTTT.

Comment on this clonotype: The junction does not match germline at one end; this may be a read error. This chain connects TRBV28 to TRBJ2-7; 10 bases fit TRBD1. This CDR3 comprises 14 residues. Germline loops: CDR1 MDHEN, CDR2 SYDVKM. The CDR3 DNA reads TGTGCCATTGGGACAGGGGCCTCAAAATCCGAGCAATACTTC. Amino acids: CAIGTGASKSEQYF.

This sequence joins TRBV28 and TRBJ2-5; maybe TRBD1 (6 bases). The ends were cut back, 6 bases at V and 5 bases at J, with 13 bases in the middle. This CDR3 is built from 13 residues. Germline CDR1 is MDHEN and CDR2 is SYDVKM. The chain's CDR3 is CASSDTGWETQYF. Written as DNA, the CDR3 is TGTGCCAGCAGCGACACAGGGTGGGAGACCCAGTACTTC.

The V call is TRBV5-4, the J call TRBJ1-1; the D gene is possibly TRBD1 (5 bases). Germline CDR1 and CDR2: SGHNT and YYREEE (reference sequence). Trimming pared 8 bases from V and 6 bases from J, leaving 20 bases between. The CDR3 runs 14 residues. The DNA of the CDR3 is TGTGCCAGGACCCAAGGGGTGTTGGACGCTGAAGCTTTCTTT. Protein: CARTQGVLDAEAFF.

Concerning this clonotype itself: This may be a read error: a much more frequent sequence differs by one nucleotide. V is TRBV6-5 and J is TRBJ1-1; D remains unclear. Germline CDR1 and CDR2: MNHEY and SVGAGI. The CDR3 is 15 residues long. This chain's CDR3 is CASSHSRAGNTKAFF. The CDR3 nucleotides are TGTGCCAGCAGTCATTCGCGGGCTGGGAACACTAAAGCTTTCTTT.

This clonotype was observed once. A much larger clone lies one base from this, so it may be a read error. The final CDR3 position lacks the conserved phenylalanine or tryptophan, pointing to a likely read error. CDR3 residues: CASSFGTSGSTGELFL. CDR3 nucleotides: TGTGCCAGCAGCTTTGGGACTAGCGGGAGCACCGGGGAGCTGTTTCTT. The chain has TRBV5-5 and TRBJ2-2, with 14 bases lining up with TRBD2. This CDR3 region has 16 residues. With V trimmed by 2 bases and J by 4 bases, 1 base remained unmatched. CDR1 is SGHKS, CDR2 YYEKEE, per germline (reference sequence).

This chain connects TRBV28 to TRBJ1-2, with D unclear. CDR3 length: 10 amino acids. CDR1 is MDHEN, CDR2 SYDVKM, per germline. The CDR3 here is CAAMRYGYTF. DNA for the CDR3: TGTGCGGCGATGCGGTATGGCTACACCTTC.

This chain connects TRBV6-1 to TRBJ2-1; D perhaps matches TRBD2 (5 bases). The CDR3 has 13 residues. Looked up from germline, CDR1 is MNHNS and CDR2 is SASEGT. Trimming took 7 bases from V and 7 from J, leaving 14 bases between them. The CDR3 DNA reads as TGTGCCAGCAAGGGCACGGGATTGAATGAGCAGTTCTTC. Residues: CASKGTGLNEQFF.

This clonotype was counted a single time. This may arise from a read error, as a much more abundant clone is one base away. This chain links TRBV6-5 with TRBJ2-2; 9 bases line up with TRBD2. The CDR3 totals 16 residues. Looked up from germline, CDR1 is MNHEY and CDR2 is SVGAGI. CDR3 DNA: TGTGTAACGCGGGGTAGCGGGGGCCCGAACACCGGGGAGCTGTTTTTT. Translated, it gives CVTRGSGGPNTGELFF.

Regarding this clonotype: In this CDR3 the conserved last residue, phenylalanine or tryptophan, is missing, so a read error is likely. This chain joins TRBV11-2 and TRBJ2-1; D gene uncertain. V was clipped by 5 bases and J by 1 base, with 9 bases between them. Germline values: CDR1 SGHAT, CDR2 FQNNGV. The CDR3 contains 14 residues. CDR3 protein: CASSISASYNEQFL. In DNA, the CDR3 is TGTGCCAGCAGCATATCAGCATCCTACAATGAGCAGTTCTTA.

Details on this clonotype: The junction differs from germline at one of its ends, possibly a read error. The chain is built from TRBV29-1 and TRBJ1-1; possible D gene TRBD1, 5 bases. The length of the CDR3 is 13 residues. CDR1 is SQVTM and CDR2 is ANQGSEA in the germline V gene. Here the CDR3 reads CSVAPRDGTEAFF. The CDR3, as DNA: TGCAGCGTGGCCCCAAGGGACGGCACTGAAGCCTTCTTT.

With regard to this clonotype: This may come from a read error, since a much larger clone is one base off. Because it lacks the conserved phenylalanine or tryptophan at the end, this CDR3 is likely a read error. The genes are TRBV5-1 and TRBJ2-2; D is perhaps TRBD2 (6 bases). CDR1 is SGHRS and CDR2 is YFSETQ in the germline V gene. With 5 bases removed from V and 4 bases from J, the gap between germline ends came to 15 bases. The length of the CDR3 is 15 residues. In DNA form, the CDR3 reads TGCGCCAGCAGGCTGCGGACGGGACTCACCGGGGAGCTGTTTCTT. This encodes CASRLRTGLTGELFL.

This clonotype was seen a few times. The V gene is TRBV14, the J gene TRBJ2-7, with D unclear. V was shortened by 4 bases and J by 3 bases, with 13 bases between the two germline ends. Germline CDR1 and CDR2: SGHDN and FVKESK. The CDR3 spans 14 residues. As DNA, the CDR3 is TGTGCCAGCAGCCCCAGCCCCAGACTCTACGAGCAGTACTTC. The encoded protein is CASSPSPRLYEQYF.

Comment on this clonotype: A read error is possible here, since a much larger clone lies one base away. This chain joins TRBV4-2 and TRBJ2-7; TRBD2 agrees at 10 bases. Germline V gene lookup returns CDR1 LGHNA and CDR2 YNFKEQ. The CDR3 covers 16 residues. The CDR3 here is CASSQDSLAGVREQNF. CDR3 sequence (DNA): TGTGCCAGCAGCCAAGATTCTCTAGCGGGAGTTCGCGAGCAGAACTTC.

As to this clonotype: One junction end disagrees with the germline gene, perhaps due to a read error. CDR3 bases: TGTGCCAGCGGTCGGTCCGGGCTTGGGTCCTACGAGCAGTATTTC. Its translation: CASGRSGLGSYEQYF. The rearrangement joins TRBV6-5 to TRBJ2-7; D is unclear. The CDR3 loop spans 15 amino acids. Germline V CDR1 and CDR2: MNHEY, SVGAGI.

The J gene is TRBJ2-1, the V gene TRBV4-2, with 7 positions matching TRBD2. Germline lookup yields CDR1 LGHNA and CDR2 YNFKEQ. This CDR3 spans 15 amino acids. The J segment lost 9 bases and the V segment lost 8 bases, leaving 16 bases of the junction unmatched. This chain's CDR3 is CASGPITSAGVEQFF. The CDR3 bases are TGTGCCAGCGGCCCCATCACAAGCGCGGGAGTTGAGCAGTTCTTC.

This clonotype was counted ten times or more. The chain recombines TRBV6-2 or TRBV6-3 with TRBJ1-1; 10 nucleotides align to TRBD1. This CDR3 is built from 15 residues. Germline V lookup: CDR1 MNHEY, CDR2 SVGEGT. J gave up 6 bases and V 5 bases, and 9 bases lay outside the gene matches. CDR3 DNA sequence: TGTGCCAGCAGTGATCCGGGACAGGGGAGCTCTGAAGCTTTCTTT. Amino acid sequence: CASSDPGQGSSEAFF.

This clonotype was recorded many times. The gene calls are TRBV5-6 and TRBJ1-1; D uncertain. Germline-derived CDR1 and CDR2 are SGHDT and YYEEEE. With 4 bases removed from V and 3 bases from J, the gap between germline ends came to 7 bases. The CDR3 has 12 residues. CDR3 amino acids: CASSHDDTEAFF. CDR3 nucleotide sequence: TGTGCCAGCAGCCACGACGACACTGAAGCTTTCTTT.

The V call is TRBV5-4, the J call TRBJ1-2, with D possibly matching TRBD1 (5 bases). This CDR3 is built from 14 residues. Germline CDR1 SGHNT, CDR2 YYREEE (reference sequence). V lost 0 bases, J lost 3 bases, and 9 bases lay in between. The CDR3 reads CASSLGREDYGYTF. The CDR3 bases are TGTGCCAGCAGCTTGGGCAGGGAGGACTATGGCTACACCTTC.

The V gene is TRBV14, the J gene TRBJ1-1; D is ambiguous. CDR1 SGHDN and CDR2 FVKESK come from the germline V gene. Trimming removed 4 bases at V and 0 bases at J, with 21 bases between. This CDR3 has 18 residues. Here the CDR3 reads CASSRTGGALTLNTEAFF. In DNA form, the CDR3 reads TGTGCCAGCAGCCGAACTGGAGGTGCACTCACCTTGAACACTGAAGCTTTCTTT.

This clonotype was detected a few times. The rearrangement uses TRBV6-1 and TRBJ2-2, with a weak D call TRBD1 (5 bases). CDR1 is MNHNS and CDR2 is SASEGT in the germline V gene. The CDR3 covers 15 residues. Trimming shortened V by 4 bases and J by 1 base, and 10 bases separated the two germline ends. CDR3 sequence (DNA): TGTGCCAGCAGTGCCCAGGGTCTGAACACCGGGGAGCTGTTTTTT. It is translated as CASSAQGLNTGELFF.

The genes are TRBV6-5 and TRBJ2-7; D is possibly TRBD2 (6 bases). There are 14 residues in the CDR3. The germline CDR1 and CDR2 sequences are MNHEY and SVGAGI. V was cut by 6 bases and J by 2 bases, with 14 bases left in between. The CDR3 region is CASRLSGAAYEQYF. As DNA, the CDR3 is TGTGCCAGCAGATTATCGGGAGCGGCCTACGAGCAGTACTTC.

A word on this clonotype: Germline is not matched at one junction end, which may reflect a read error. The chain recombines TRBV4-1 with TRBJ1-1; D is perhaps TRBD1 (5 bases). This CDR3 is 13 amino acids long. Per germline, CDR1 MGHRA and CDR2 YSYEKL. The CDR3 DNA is TGCGCCCGCAGCCAAGGAGTAGGGACTGAAGCTCTCTTT. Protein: CARSQGVGTEALF.

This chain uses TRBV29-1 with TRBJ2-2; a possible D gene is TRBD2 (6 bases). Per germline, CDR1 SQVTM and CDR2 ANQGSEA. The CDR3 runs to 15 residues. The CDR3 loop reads CSVITTGASTGELFF. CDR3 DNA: TGCAGTGTTATCACTACGGGAGCCAGCACCGGGGAGCTGTTTTTT.

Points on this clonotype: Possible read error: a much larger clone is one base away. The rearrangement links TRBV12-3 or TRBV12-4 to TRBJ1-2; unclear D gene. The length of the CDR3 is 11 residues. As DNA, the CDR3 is TGTGCCAGCAGCCGAGCACTCGGCTTCACCTTC. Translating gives CASSRALGFTF.

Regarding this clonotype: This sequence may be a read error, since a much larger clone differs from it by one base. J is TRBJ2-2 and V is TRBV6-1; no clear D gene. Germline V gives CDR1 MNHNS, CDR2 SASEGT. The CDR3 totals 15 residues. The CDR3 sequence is CASGEWRRNTGELFF. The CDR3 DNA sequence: TGTGCCAGCGGTGAATGGCGGAGGAACACCGGGGAGCTGTTTTTT.

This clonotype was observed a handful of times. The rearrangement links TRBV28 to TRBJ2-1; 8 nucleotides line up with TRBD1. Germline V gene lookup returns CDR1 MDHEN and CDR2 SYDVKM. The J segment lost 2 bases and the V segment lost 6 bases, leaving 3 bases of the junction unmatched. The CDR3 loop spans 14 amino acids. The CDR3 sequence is CASRDRVTYNEQFF. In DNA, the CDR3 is TGTGCCAGCAGGGACAGGGTGACCTACAATGAGCAGTTCTTC.

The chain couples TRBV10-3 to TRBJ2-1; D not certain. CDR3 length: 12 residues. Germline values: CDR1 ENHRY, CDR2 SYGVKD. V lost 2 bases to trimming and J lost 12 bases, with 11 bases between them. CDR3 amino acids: CAISEPSGGQFF. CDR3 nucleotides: TGTGCCATCAGTGAGCCCTCCGGCGGGCAGTTCTTC.

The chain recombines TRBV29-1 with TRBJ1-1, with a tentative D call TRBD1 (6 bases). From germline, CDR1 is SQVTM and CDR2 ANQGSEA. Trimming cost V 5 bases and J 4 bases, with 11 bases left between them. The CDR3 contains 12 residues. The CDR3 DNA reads TGCAGCGTTCTAACAGGGAGCACTGAAGCTTTCTTT. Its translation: CSVLTGSTEAFF.

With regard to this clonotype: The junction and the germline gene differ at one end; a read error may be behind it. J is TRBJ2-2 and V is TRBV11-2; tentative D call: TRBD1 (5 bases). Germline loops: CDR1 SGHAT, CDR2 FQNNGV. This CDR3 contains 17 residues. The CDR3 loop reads CAGSLEVTGPNTGELFF. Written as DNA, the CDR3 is TGTGCCGGCAGCTTAGAGGTCACAGGCCCGAACACCGGGGAGCTGTTTTTT.

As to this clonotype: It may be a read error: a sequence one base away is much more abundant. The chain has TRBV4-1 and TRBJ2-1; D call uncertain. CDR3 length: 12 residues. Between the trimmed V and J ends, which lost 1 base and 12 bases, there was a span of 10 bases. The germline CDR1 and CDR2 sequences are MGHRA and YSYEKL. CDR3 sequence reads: CASSQAGFGQFF. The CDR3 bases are TGCGCCAGCAGCCAAGCGGGCTTTGGGCAGTTCTTC.